What follows are 20 T cell receptor beta chains derived from one specimen sequenced in a study of blood T cell repertoires in COVID-19. TCRdb's copy holds only in-frame clones and misses some; the assay was immunoSEQ multiplex PCR. The table has tens of thousands of clones, around 87% seen once. Sample: peripheral blood. The source of these receptors is a woman of 80 years or more with acute or convalescent COVID-19.

V and J are TRBV27 and TRBJ1-1; 7 bases are shared with TRBD1. The CDR3 runs to 14 residues. V shed 6 bases and J 7 bases; nucleotides not matched to a gene: 11. Germline CDR1 MNHEY, CDR2 SMNVEV (reference sequence). The CDR3 reads CASRRTGAGDEAFF. DNA of the CDR3: TGTGCCAGCAGACGCACAGGGGCCGGAGATGAAGCTTTCTTT.

The gene calls are TRBV14 and TRBJ1-3; 8 bases align to TRBD1. CDR3 length equals 14 residues. CDR1 is SGHDN, CDR2 FVKESK, per germline. Unmatched junction bases numbered 3, after V lost 4 bases and J lost 4 bases. As DNA, the CDR3 is TGTGCCAGCAGCCCAGGGGGCTGGGGAAACACCATATATTTT. Amino acids: CASSPGGWGNTIYF.

The rearrangement uses TRBV4-1 and TRBJ1-3, with unresolved D. The CDR3 contains 16 residues. Trimming cost V 0 bases and J 0 bases, with 9 bases left between them. CDR1 is MGHRA and CDR2 is YSYEKL in the germline V gene. CDR3 DNA: TGCGCCAGCAGCCAAGATATCAGTGTCTCTGGAAACACCATATATTTT. Its protein product is CASSQDISVSGNTIYF.

The chain combines TRBV12-3 or TRBV12-4 with TRBJ1-5, with D possibly matching TRBD1 (5 bases). CDR3 length: 12 residues. The germline V and J ends were trimmed by 6 bases and 10 bases, with 13 bases remaining between them. The CDR3, as DNA: TGTGCCAGCAGCGTTCAGGGTCCCCCCCAGCATTTT. Encoded protein: CASSVQGPPQHF.

The rearrangement joins TRBV9 to TRBJ1-1; unclear D gene. Germline CDR1 and CDR2: SGDLS and YYNGEE. This CDR3 contains 13 residues. Deletions cut 5 bases from V and 1 base from J, with 9 bases between. The CDR3, as DNA: TGTGCCAGCAGTTTGGACTCGAACACTGAAGCTTTCTTT. Its protein is CASSLDSNTEAFF.

The chain uses TRBV5-1 and TRBJ2-1; 9 bases agree with TRBD1. Germline V gene data show CDR1 as SGHRS and CDR2 as YFSETQ. The CDR3 extends over 15 amino acids. Losses at the gene ends were 0 bases for V and 7 bases for J; bases not matched to a gene: 5. The CDR3 sequence is CASSLEGQGSNEQFF. CDR3 nucleotides: TGCGCCAGCAGCTTGGAAGGACAGGGGTCTAATGAGCAGTTCTTC.

This clone has just one count. The chain uses TRBV2 and TRBJ2-5, with D tentatively TRBD2 (5 bases). The CDR3 covers 14 residues. V was trimmed by 5 bases and J by 4 bases, leaving 14 bases between them. Germline V lookup: CDR1 SNHLY, CDR2 FYNNEI. In nucleotides, the CDR3 is TGTGCCAGCAGTTCCCAGACCCGGGGAGAGACCCAGTACTTC. Translation gives CASSSQTRGETQYF.

The chain uses TRBV6-6 and TRBJ1-5; D remains unclear. Trimming took off 4 bases at V and 1 base at J, with 5 bases between the two ends. The CDR3 is 13 amino acids. Germline CDR1 reads MNHNY; CDR2 reads SVGAGI (reference sequence). The CDR3 bases are TGTGCCAGCAGTTCTCAGAGCAATCAGCCCCAGCATTTT. Translation: CASSSQSNQPQHF.

The chain carries TRBV7-8 and TRBJ2-7; D might be TRBD1 (7 bases). The CDR3 is made up of 16 amino acids. V was cut by 4 bases and J by 4 bases, with 20 bases left in between. The germline CDR1 and CDR2 sequences are SGHVS and FQNEAQ. The CDR3 nucleotides read TGTGCCAGCAGCTGGACTACAGGGGATACATTGTACGAGCAGTACTTC. It is translated as CASSWTTGDTLYEQYF.

The chain uses TRBV10-3 and TRBJ1-3, with D perhaps TRBD1 (6 bases). CDR1 and CDR2 (germline): ENHRY, SYGVKD. The CDR3 totals 16 residues. V dropped 0 bases and J dropped 1 base, with 10 bases sitting between them. The CDR3 bases are TGTGCCATCAGTGAGTCGATCAGGGGTTCTGGAAACACCATATATTTT. Its translation is CAISESIRGSGNTIYF.

The rearrangement joins TRBV5-1 to TRBJ2-7; 7 bases line up with TRBD2. CDR1 and CDR2 (germline): SGHRS, YFSETQ. Trimming took 7 bases from V and 5 from J; bases not matched to a gene: 15. CDR3 length: 15 residues. The CDR3 sequence: CASGKPDRTRDEQYF. CDR3 coding DNA: TGCGCCAGCGGGAAACCGGATAGGACTAGAGACGAGCAGTACTTC.

The gene calls are TRBV6-1 and TRBJ1-1; 7 bases align to TRBD1. The J segment lost 3 bases and the V segment lost 7 bases, leaving 8 bases of the junction unmatched. The CDR3 has 14 residues. Germline CDR1 MNHNS, CDR2 SASEGT. CDR3 residues: CASNYLQGDTEAFF. The CDR3 nucleotides are TGTGCCAGCAATTATCTCCAGGGGGACACTGAAGCTTTCTTT.

This sequence joins TRBV19 and TRBJ2-3; a possible D gene is TRBD1 (6 bases). The CDR3 covers 20 residues. V was clipped by 3 bases and J by 0 bases, with 25 bases between them. Germline V CDR1 and CDR2: LNHDA, SQIVND (reference sequence). The DNA for the CDR3 is TGTGCCAGTAGTATCCTTACCTGGGGGCCCACGGGCGGCAGCACAGATACGCAGTATTTT. This codes for CASSILTWGPTGGSTDTQYF.

The rearrangement uses TRBV5-1 and TRBJ1-1; the match to TRBD1 covers 7 bases. The trim removed 5 bases at V and 1 base at J, leaving 11 bases unmatched. Germline CDR1 and CDR2: SGHRS and YFSETQ. The CDR3 runs to 16 residues. The CDR3 here is CASSSTGSLTNTEAFF. CDR3 in DNA: TGCGCCAGCAGTTCGACAGGGAGTCTAACGAACACTGAAGCTTTCTTT.

The rearrangement joins TRBV4-2 to TRBJ2-3; possible D gene TRBD1, 5 bases. The CDR3 totals 15 residues. The V and J ends lost 2 bases and 6 bases respectively, with 15 bases between them. Germline CDR1 and CDR2: LGHNA and YNFKEQ. The CDR3 region has the DNA TGTGCCAGCAGCCAATCTGTCCAGGGAAGGGATACGCAGTATTTT. Translation gives CASSQSVQGRDTQYF.

The CDR3 loop reads CASSFQLAGGLTGELFF. The CDR3 bases are TGTGCCAGCAGCTTCCAACTAGCGGGGGGTCTCACCGGGGAGCTGTTTTTT. V is TRBV11-3 and J is TRBJ2-2, with TRBD2 identical over 12 bases. V shed 3 bases and J 4 bases; nucleotides not matched to a gene: 6. This CDR3 region has 17 residues. Germline CDR1 reads SGHNT; CDR2 reads YENEEA. Using reference TRBV11-3 and TRBJ2-2 for the parts outside the CDR3, the full variable domain is EAGVVQSPRYKIIEKKQPVAFWCNPISGHNTLYWYLQNLGQGPELLIRYENEEAVDDSQLPKDRFSAERLKGVDSTLKIQPAELGDSAVYLCASSFQLAGGLTGELFFGEGSRLTVL.

The J gene is TRBJ2-3, the V gene TRBV14; D perhaps matches TRBD2 (6 bases). The CDR3 covers 15 residues. The germline V gene has CDR1 SGHDN and CDR2 FVKESK. Trimming stripped 1 base from V and 4 bases from J, with 12 bases between. The CDR3 bases are TGTGCCAGCAGCCAAGGTGGGACTGGTTCAGATACGCAGTATTTT. This sequence encodes CASSQGGTGSDTQYF.

V is TRBV19 and J is TRBJ1-1, with 8 bases identical to TRBD1. Germline V gene lookup returns CDR1 LNHDA and CDR2 SQIVND (reference sequence). The CDR3 runs to 15 residues. Germline trimming cut 2 bases from V and 5 bases from J; bases unmatched to any gene: 7. The CDR3 nucleotides read TGTGCCAGTAGTATACAGGGGGCGCGACCGACTGAAGCTTTCTTT. As protein: CASSIQGARPTEAFF. The variable domain in full, with the rest retrieved from reference TRBV19 and TRBJ1-1, is DGGITQSPKYLFRKEGQNVTLSCEQNLNHDAMYWYRQDPGQGLRLIYYSQIVNDFQKGDIAEGYSVSREKKESFPLTVTSAQKNPTAFYLCASSIQGARPTEAFFGQGTRLTVV.

The chain combines TRBV19 with TRBJ1-1; TRBD1 aligns across 12 bases. From germline, CDR1 is LNHDA and CDR2 SQIVND (reference sequence). The CDR3 totals 18 residues. V lost 5 bases and J lost 2; bases outside the gene matches: 12. CDR3: CASSLRSGTGGANTEAFF. CDR3 sequence (DNA): TGTGCCAGTAGTCTTCGTTCCGGGACAGGGGGCGCAAACACTGAAGCTTTCTTT. Supplemented by reference TRBV19 and TRBJ1-1, the full variable domain reads DGGITQSPKYLFRKEGQNVTLSCEQNLNHDAMYWYRQDPGQGLRLIYYSQIVNDFQKGDIAEGYSVSREKKESFPLTVTSAQKNPTAFYLCASSLRSGTGGANTEAFFGQGTRLTVV.

The chain employs TRBV4-1 and TRBJ1-2, with 8 bases identical to TRBD1. Germline V gene lookup returns CDR1 MGHRA and CDR2 YSYEKL. The CDR3 runs 14 residues. After removal of 1 base from V and 4 bases from J, the junction contained 2 bases not matched to a gene. The CDR3 spells CASSQGTGLYGYTF. The CDR3 DNA follows: TGCGCCAGCAGCCAAGGGACAGGGCTCTATGGCTACACCTTC.